This TCR beta chain was identified in a study of T-cell reconstitution after alpha-beta-depleted transplantation in children (dated by TCRdb to 2015 to 2016). Study-level background: The study quantitatively tracked T-cell immune reconstitution after TCRalphabeta/CD19-depleted allogeneic hematopoietic cell transplantation in children using TCR repertoire profiling.

The sample holds many counts of this clonotype. Its cognate antigen has yet to be identified. No much larger clone exists at a distance of one base, and base qualities are not known. Libraries were prepared through PCR. These reads were obtained on an Illumina HiSeq 2500. To normalize quantification of the TCRbeta repertoire, the TCR libraries were built with molecular barcoding that relied on unique molecular identifiers. TCRdb trimmed the raw reads at Q25, called clones with MiXCR and kept productive beta chains. Each CDR3 protein gets just one entry, which takes the most common genes and DNA from the rows behind it. This sample holds 230,000 or so distinct CDR3 sequences; around 8.9% were observed only once. In total, the top ten clones hold about 4.9% of the sample. Spanning cysteine to phenylalanine, the CDR3 consists of 13 amino acids. Kept here is only the CDR3 DNA, which spans 39 bases and is read in frame from base 1. V was cut back by 1 base and J by 3 bases, leaving a gap of 3 bases between them. CDR1 and CDR2 are drawn from the germline V gene (reference sequence): SEHNR, FQNEAQ.

The sequence derives from a human donor who donated a stem cell graft to a child with SCID. The chain uses TRBV7-9 and TRBJ2-2; the D gene is not confidently resolved. This specimen was PBMCs from the stem cell graft donor, taken from the stem cell graft. CDR3 reads: CASSLVDTGELFF. The DNA sequence is given as TGTGCCAGCAGCTTAGTCGACACCGGGGAGCTGTTTTTT.